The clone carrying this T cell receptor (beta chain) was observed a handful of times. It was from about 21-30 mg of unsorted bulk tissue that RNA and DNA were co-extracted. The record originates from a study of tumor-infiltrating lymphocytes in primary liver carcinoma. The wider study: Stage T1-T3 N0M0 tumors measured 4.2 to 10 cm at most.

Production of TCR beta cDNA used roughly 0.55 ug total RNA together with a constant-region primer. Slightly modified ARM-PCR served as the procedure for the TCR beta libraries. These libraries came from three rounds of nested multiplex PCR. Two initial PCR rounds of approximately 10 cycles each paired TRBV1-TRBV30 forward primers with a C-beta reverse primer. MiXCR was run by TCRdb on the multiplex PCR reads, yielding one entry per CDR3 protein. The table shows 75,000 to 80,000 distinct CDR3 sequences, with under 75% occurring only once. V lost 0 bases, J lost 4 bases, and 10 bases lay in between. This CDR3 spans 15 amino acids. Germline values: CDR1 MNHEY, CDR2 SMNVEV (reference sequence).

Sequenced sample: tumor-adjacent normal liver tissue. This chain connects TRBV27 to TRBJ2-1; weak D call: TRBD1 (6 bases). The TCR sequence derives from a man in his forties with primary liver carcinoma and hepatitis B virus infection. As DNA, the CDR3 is TGTGCCAGCAGTTTATCGAGGGACACTTACAATGAGCAGTTCTTC. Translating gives CASSLSRDTYNEQFF.